The rows below give T cell receptor beta chains drawn from one sample of a study of vaccination effects on CD4 cells after COVID-19. For these receptors, no antigen is known. Only in-frame clones appear in the TCRdb table, and some are missing; sequencing was by immunoSEQ multiplex PCR. Of 50,000 to 65,000 clones listed, less than 80% are singletons. Material: CD4+ T cells from PBMCs cultured with HCoV-229E spike peptides, obtained after COVID-19 vaccination. These receptors were obtained from a human donor who received a COVID-19 vaccine. The CDR3 runs from the conserved cysteine through the conserved F or W. Fields, in order: J gene, V gene, D gene, clone size, CDR3 DNA, CDR3 protein. The D gene is left open where the match is weak. Only some rows state a clone size, as once, few, many or a class for expanded clones.

j_gene: TRBJ2-1; v_gene: TRBV11-3; d_gene: -; abundance: few; CDR3nt: TGTGCCAGCAGCTCCTTCGTCCACAATGAGCAGTTCTTC; CDR3aa: CASSSFVHNEQFF
j_gene: TRBJ1-1; v_gene: TRBV12-5; d_gene: -; abundance: few; CDR3nt: TGTGCTAGTGGTTTGGGGGGACAAGGCACTGAAGCTTTCTTT; CDR3aa: CASGLGGQGTEAFF
j_gene: TRBJ1-5; v_gene: TRBV7-2; d_gene: TRBD1; abundance: -; CDR3nt: TGTGCCAGCAGCTTAGCGGTTCAGGGGGGAAATCAGCCCCAGCATTTT; CDR3aa: CASSLAVQGGNQPQHF
j_gene: TRBJ1-2; v_gene: TRBV18; d_gene: TRBD1; abundance: once; CDR3nt: TGTGCCAGCTCCTTCATTGACAGGGGAAGTGGCTACACCTTT; CDR3aa: CASSFIDRGSGYTF
j_gene: TRBJ2-3; v_gene: TRBV24-1; d_gene: -; abundance: once; CDR3nt: TGTGCCACCAGTGATTCAGGGGAAAGCACAGATACGCAGTATTTT; CDR3aa: CATSDSGESTDTQYF
j_gene: TRBJ2-5; v_gene: TRBV23-1; d_gene: TRBD1; abundance: -; CDR3nt: TGCGCCAGCAGTGAACTACGGGACAGCACTAAAGAGACCCAGTACTTC; CDR3aa: CASSELRDSTKETQYF
j_gene: TRBJ1-2; v_gene: TRBV2; d_gene: -; abundance: -; CDR3nt: TGTGCCAGCAGTGCACAGGGCGACTATGGCTACACCTTC; CDR3aa: CASSAQGDYGYTF
j_gene: TRBJ1-2; v_gene: TRBV5-1; d_gene: -; abundance: -; CDR3nt: TGCGCCAGCAGCTTGGGGGCAGGGGAGAGCTATGGCTACACCTTC; CDR3aa: CASSLGAGESYGYTF
j_gene: TRBJ2-3; v_gene: TRBV12-5; d_gene: TRBD1; abundance: -; CDR3nt: TGTGCTAGTGGTTTGGTACGCGACGGACAGGGTTGGACAGATACGCAGTATTTT; CDR3aa: CASGLVRDGQGWTDTQYF
j_gene: TRBJ2-6; v_gene: TRBV27; d_gene: -; abundance: -; CDR3nt: TGTGCCAGCAGAGGGATCTCTGGGGCCAACGTCCTGACTTTC; CDR3aa: CASRGISGANVLTF
j_gene: TRBJ1-6; v_gene: TRBV30; d_gene: -; abundance: -; CDR3nt: TGTGCCTGGAGAGGGGGATCCGCACCCCTCCACTTT; CDR3aa: CAWRGGSAPLHF
j_gene: TRBJ2-3; v_gene: TRBV7-8; d_gene: TRBD2; abundance: -; CDR3nt: TGTGCCAGCAGGAAGGCGGGAGTTAGCACAGATACGCAGTATTTT; CDR3aa: CASRKAGVSTDTQYF
j_gene: TRBJ1-6; v_gene: TRBV27; d_gene: -; abundance: -; CDR3nt: TGTGCCAGCAGTTTACAGCCCCCTGTTACAGCCAATTCACCCCTCCACTTT; CDR3aa: CASSLQPPVTANSPLHF
j_gene: TRBJ1-5; v_gene: TRBV7-2; d_gene: TRBD1; abundance: -; CDR3nt: TGTGCCAGCAGCTTAGGGGACAGTAGGCGCAATCAGCCCCAGCATTTT; CDR3aa: CASSLGDSRRNQPQHF
j_gene: TRBJ2-4; v_gene: TRBV11-2; d_gene: TRBD1; abundance: -; CDR3nt: TGTGCCAGCAGCCACGTACAGGGGAGTGGTGTAGCCAAAAACATTCAGTACTTC; CDR3aa: CASSHVQGSGVAKNIQYF
j_gene: TRBJ2-5; v_gene: TRBV5-1; d_gene: TRBD2; abundance: -; CDR3nt: TGCGCCAGCAGCTCGGGACTAGGCCAAGAGACCCAGTACTTC; CDR3aa: CASSSGLGQETQYF
j_gene: TRBJ2-5; v_gene: TRBV6-5; d_gene: -; abundance: -; CDR3nt: TGTGCCAGCAGTTACCTACAGTACCAAGAGACCCAGTACTTC; CDR3aa: CASSYLQYQETQYF
j_gene: TRBJ2-3; v_gene: TRBV6-5; d_gene: TRBD1; abundance: -; CDR3nt: TGTGCCAGCAGTCTGGACAGGGGAGGGTTTAATACGCAGTATTTT; CDR3aa: CASSLDRGGFNTQYF
j_gene: TRBJ2-5; v_gene: TRBV5-5; d_gene: TRBD1; abundance: once; CDR3nt: TGTGCCAGCAGCTTGAATGACAGGGGGCTTAAAGAGACCCAGTACTTC; CDR3aa: CASSLNDRGLKETQYF
j_gene: TRBJ1-5; v_gene: TRBV6-6; d_gene: -; abundance: -; CDR3nt: TGTGCCAGCAGTTACGGATATCAGCCCCAGCATTTT; CDR3aa: CASSYGYQPQHF
j_gene: TRBJ2-2; v_gene: TRBV5-4; d_gene: -; abundance: -; CDR3nt: TGTGCCAGCAGCTTGCAGCCAGACACCGGGGAGCTGTTTTTT; CDR3aa: CASSLQPDTGELFF
j_gene: TRBJ2-2; v_gene: TRBV18; d_gene: -; abundance: -; CDR3nt: TGTGCCAGCTCACTATGGGCAGATACGAACACCGGGGAGCTGTTTTTT; CDR3aa: CASSLWADTNTGELFF
j_gene: TRBJ2-3; v_gene: TRBV18; d_gene: -; abundance: few; CDR3nt: TGTGCCAGCTCACCAAGCCCAGATACGCAGTATTTT; CDR3aa: CASSPSPDTQYF
j_gene: TRBJ1-1; v_gene: TRBV6-5; d_gene: -; abundance: -; CDR3nt: TGTGCCAGCAGTTCTAGACCGTATGAAGCTTTCTTT; CDR3aa: CASSSRPYEAFF
j_gene: TRBJ1-1; v_gene: TRBV5-1; d_gene: -; abundance: -; CDR3nt: TGCGCCAGCTCGGACGGGGAAGGCGGGAACACTGAAGCTTTCTTT; CDR3aa: CASSDGEGGNTEAFF
j_gene: TRBJ2-3; v_gene: TRBV28; d_gene: -; abundance: -; CDR3nt: TGTGCCAGCAGCAAACGAGATACGCAGTATTTT; CDR3aa: CASSKRDTQYF
j_gene: TRBJ1-1; v_gene: TRBV3-1/TRBV3-2; d_gene: -; abundance: -; CDR3nt: TGTGCCAGCAGCCAACCGGGGTCGGGGACTGAAGCTTTCTTT; CDR3aa: CASSQPGSGTEAFF
j_gene: TRBJ1-5; v_gene: TRBV30; d_gene: -; abundance: -; CDR3nt: TGTGCCTGGAGTTGGGTCAGGGACCAGCCCCAGCATTTT; CDR3aa: CAWSWVRDQPQHF
j_gene: TRBJ1-5; v_gene: TRBV19; d_gene: -; abundance: -; CDR3nt: TGTGCCAGTAGTATACATACAAGTAACAATCAGCCCCAGCATTTT; CDR3aa: CASSIHTSNNQPQHF
j_gene: TRBJ1-5; v_gene: TRBV7-3; d_gene: TRBD1; abundance: few; CDR3nt: TGTGCCAGCAGCCTCGGACAGGGTGGACGGCAGCCCCAGCATTTT; CDR3aa: CASSLGQGGRQPQHF
j_gene: TRBJ1-1; v_gene: TRBV29-1; d_gene: -; abundance: -; CDR3nt: TGCAGCGTTGAGGGGATTGAAGGGGAGGAAGCTTTCTTT; CDR3aa: CSVEGIEGEEAFF
j_gene: TRBJ1-2; v_gene: TRBV7-8; d_gene: -; abundance: -; CDR3nt: TGTGCCAGCAGCTTAGGGTCGGCAGGAACGAACTATGGCTACACCTTC; CDR3aa: CASSLGSAGTNYGYTF
j_gene: TRBJ2-5; v_gene: TRBV3-1/TRBV3-2; d_gene: TRBD2; abundance: -; CDR3nt: TGTGCCAGCAGCCGACTAGCGGGGGAAAAGACCCAGTACTTC; CDR3aa: CASSRLAGEKTQYF
j_gene: TRBJ1-1; v_gene: TRBV6-4; d_gene: TRBD1; abundance: -; CDR3nt: TGTGCCAGCAGTAAACGTGGACAGGGGAACACTGAAGCTTTCTTT; CDR3aa: CASSKRGQGNTEAFF
j_gene: TRBJ1-3; v_gene: TRBV5-1; d_gene: -; abundance: -; CDR3nt: TGCGCCAGTAAAGAAGAGGCGGGAAACACCATATATTTT; CDR3aa: CASKEEAGNTIYF
j_gene: TRBJ2-5; v_gene: TRBV10-1; d_gene: -; abundance: -; CDR3nt: TGCGCCAGCAGTGCGGGTGGAAGCCAAGAGACCCAGTACTTC; CDR3aa: CASSAGGSQETQYF
j_gene: TRBJ2-5; v_gene: TRBV6-6; d_gene: -; abundance: -; CDR3nt: -; CDR3aa: CASSSSETQYF
j_gene: TRBJ2-2; v_gene: TRBV2; d_gene: -; abundance: -; CDR3nt: TGTGCCAGCAGCTTGTGGGGGCCGAACACCGGGGAGCTGTTTTTT; CDR3aa: CASSLWGPNTGELFF
j_gene: TRBJ1-1; v_gene: TRBV7-3; d_gene: -; abundance: -; CDR3nt: TGTGCCAGCAGCTTAAAAGGGGGTCGGGCGGGGAGCACTGAAGCTTTCTTT; CDR3aa: CASSLKGGRAGSTEAFF
j_gene: TRBJ1-6; v_gene: TRBV27; d_gene: -; abundance: -; CDR3nt: TGTGCCAGCAGACCCGCCGGGACTCTGTTTGTACCCCTCCACTTT; CDR3aa: CASRPAGTLFVPLHF
j_gene: TRBJ1-3; v_gene: TRBV30; d_gene: TRBD1; abundance: -; CDR3nt: TGTGCCTGGAGCCGCCGGGGACAGGGTGACACCATATATTTT; CDR3aa: CAWSRRGQGDTIYF
j_gene: TRBJ2-5; v_gene: TRBV30; d_gene: TRBD1; abundance: few; CDR3nt: TGTGCCATCAGGACAGGGGGCGTAGAGACCCAGTACTTC; CDR3aa: CAIRTGGVETQYF
j_gene: TRBJ2-4; v_gene: TRBV11-2; d_gene: -; abundance: -; CDR3nt: TGTGCCAGCAGCTTACTGCAGGGCAATCAAAACATTCAGTACTTC; CDR3aa: CASSLLQGNQNIQYF
j_gene: TRBJ1-3; v_gene: TRBV4-1; d_gene: -; abundance: -; CDR3nt: TGCGCCACTGCCCCACAGTCGGTGACTGGAAACACCATATATTTT; CDR3aa: CATAPQSVTGNTIYF
j_gene: TRBJ2-1; v_gene: TRBV7-2; d_gene: -; abundance: -; CDR3nt: TGTGCCAGCAGCCCCAGCAGGGGCTATGAGCAGTTCTTC; CDR3aa: CASSPSRGYEQFF
j_gene: TRBJ1-2; v_gene: TRBV24-1; d_gene: -; abundance: -; CDR3nt: TGTGCCACCAGTGATGGCGGGACGAGGGAAGGCTACACCTTC; CDR3aa: CATSDGGTREGYTF
j_gene: TRBJ2-2; v_gene: TRBV7-3; d_gene: TRBD2; abundance: -; CDR3nt: TGTGCCAGCAGCCCTGTGGGCGGGGGGGCCACCGGGGAGCTGTTTTTT; CDR3aa: CASSPVGGGATGELFF
j_gene: TRBJ2-2; v_gene: TRBV3-1/TRBV3-2; d_gene: -; abundance: -; CDR3nt: TGTGCCAGCAGCCAAGGGTTTACCACCGGGGAGCTGTTTTTT; CDR3aa: CASSQGFTTGELFF
j_gene: TRBJ1-5; v_gene: TRBV5-1; d_gene: -; abundance: -; CDR3nt: TGCGCCAGCAGCGTTGACAGGAATCAGCCCCAGCATTTT; CDR3aa: CASSVDRNQPQHF
j_gene: TRBJ2-3; v_gene: TRBV12-5; d_gene: TRBD2; abundance: -; CDR3nt: TGTGCTAGTGGTTCGCGGGGGGCCCAAGATACGCAGTATTTT; CDR3aa: CASGSRGAQDTQYF
j_gene: TRBJ2-5; v_gene: TRBV5-6; d_gene: -; abundance: once; CDR3nt: TGTGCCAGCAGCTTGGAGTGGGAAGAGACCCAGTACTTC; CDR3aa: CASSLEWEETQYF
j_gene: TRBJ1-5; v_gene: TRBV2; d_gene: -; abundance: few; CDR3nt: TGTGCCAGCAGTTTTCAGGCGAATCAGCCCCAGCATTTT; CDR3aa: CASSFQANQPQHF
j_gene: TRBJ2-3; v_gene: TRBV11-2; d_gene: -; abundance: -; CDR3nt: TGTGCCAGCACCCTTTATGAGGAGACGCAGTATTTT; CDR3aa: CASTLYEETQYF
j_gene: TRBJ1-1; v_gene: TRBV30; d_gene: -; abundance: -; CDR3nt: TGTGCCTGGAGACGAACGAACACTGAAGCTTTCTTT; CDR3aa: CAWRRTNTEAFF
j_gene: TRBJ1-2; v_gene: TRBV20-1; d_gene: -; abundance: -; CDR3nt: TGCAGTGCTAATACCAACTATGGCTACACCTTC; CDR3aa: CSANTNYGYTF
j_gene: TRBJ1-1; v_gene: TRBV19; d_gene: -; abundance: -; CDR3nt: TGTGCCAGTAGTACCGACAGGAGGAACACTGAAGCTTTCTTT; CDR3aa: CASSTDRRNTEAFF
j_gene: TRBJ2-3; v_gene: TRBV25-1; d_gene: -; abundance: -; CDR3nt: TGTGCCAGCAGTCGGGGAAGCACAGATACGCAGTATTTT; CDR3aa: CASSRGSTDTQYF